Below, 19 T cell receptor beta chains from the same sample are listed, as sequenced in a study of blood T cell repertoires in COVID-19. Sequencing was performed with immunoSEQ multiplex PCR; in TCRdb, only in-frame clones are kept and a portion is missing. The sample shows 150,000 or so clones, around 90% of them seen only once. The specimen was peripheral blood. Source of these receptors: a man aged 18 to 30 with acute or convalescent COVID-19.

The chain has TRBV9 and TRBJ2-3; possible D gene TRBD2, 5 bases. The CDR3 runs 16 residues. The V end lost 0 bases, the J end lost 5 bases, and 16 bases lay between the germline ends. Per the germline V gene, CDR1 is SGDLS and CDR2 is YYNGEE. CDR3 sequence (DNA): TGTGCCAGCAGCGTAGATTTGGGAGTCATAGTAGATACGCAGTATTTT. It is translated as CASSVDLGVIVDTQYF.

The chain links TRBV3-1 (or the pseudogene TRBV3-2) to TRBJ2-1; a possible D gene is TRBD1 (6 bases). V lost 3 bases, J lost 0 bases, and 15 bases lay in between. There are 17 residues in the CDR3. CDR1 LGHDT and CDR2 YNNKEL come from the germline V gene (reference sequence). DNA for the CDR3: TGTGCCAGCAGCCAGTCTGGACAGTCCAACTCCTACAATGAGCAGTTCTTC. Translating it yields CASSQSGQSNSYNEQFF.

Details on this clone: This CDR3 is also generated by other DNA sequences in the sample. The chain uses TRBV18 and TRBJ2-6; 11 bases line up with TRBD1. In germline, CDR1 is KGHSH, CDR2 LQKENI. The V gene end was trimmed by 3 bases and the J gene end by 1 base; junction bases not matched to a gene: 5. The CDR3 is 18 residues long. CDR3 protein: CASSPLGTGGSGANVLTF. The CDR3, as DNA: TGTGCCAGCTCACCGCTAGGGACAGGGGGGTCTGGGGCCAACGTCCTGACTTTC.

The chain carries TRBV6-6 and TRBJ1-5; D is ambiguous. V was shortened by 6 bases and J by 4 bases, with 7 bases between the two germline ends. CDR1 is MNHNY, CDR2 SVGAGI, per germline (reference sequence). This CDR3 is 12 amino acids long. Here the CDR3 reads CASSPQNQPQHF. The CDR3, as DNA: TGTGCCAGCAGCCCACAGAATCAGCCCCAGCATTTT.

This rearrangement joins TRBV27 to TRBJ1-2; 8 bases align to TRBD1. The CDR3 sequence is 15 residues long. Germline V gene data show CDR1 as MNHEY and CDR2 as SMNVEV (reference sequence). V gave up 1 base and J gave up 4 bases; unmatched junction bases: 5. This CDR3 is CASSLWAGGSYGYTF. The CDR3 DNA reads as TGTGCCAGCAGTTTATGGGCAGGGGGCAGCTATGGCTACACCTTC.

V gene TRBV11-2 combines with J gene TRBJ2-1; D unclear. Germline V CDR1 and CDR2: SGHAT, FQNNGV. The CDR3 covers 13 residues. V was pared by 5 bases and J by 4 bases, with 9 bases between. CDR3 DNA: TGTGCCAGCAGCCTACCCCTTTACAATGAGCAGTTCTTC. Translation gives CASSLPLYNEQFF.

This clone was seen only once. The chain joins TRBV23-1 to TRBJ2-7; TRBD1 aligns across 11 bases. TRBV23-1 is recorded as an ORF, its role being uncertain. CDR3 length equals 14 residues. Losses at the gene ends were 8 bases for V and 3 bases for J; bases not matched to a gene: 6. The CDR3: CASRRDRGYYEQYF. CDR3 in DNA: TGCGCCAGCCGAAGGGACAGGGGGTACTACGAGCAGTACTTC.

The chain joins TRBV30 to TRBJ1-6, with D possibly matching TRBD1 (5 bases). The germline V and J ends were trimmed by 3 bases and 7 bases, with 10 bases remaining between them. Germline CDR1 is GTSNPN and CDR2 is SVGIG (reference sequence). This CDR3 is built from 13 residues. The CDR3 nucleotides read TGTGCCTGGAGGGCAGGGCTAAATTCACCCCTCCACTTT. Amino acid sequence: CAWRAGLNSPLHF.

This clone was recorded once. The V call is TRBV20-1, the J call TRBJ2-7; perhaps TRBD1 as D (6 bases). Germline CDR1 and CDR2: DFQATT and SNEGSKA (reference sequence). V gave up 3 bases and J gave up 3 bases, with 18 bases separating them. The CDR3 sequence is 15 residues long. For the CDR3, the DNA is TGCAGTGCTAGTCCCGGGACATCACCGGTCTACGAGCAGTACTTC. Translation gives CSASPGTSPVYEQYF.

This clone was seen a few times. This chain joins TRBV7-6 and TRBJ2-7, with 7 bases matching TRBD1. The CDR3 has 15 amino acids. CDR1 is SGHVS, CDR2 FNYEAQ, per germline. Trimming cost V 1 base and J 0 bases; bases outside gene matches: 3. CDR3 in amino acids: CASSLVRDSSYEQYF. The CDR3 nucleotides are TGTGCCAGCAGCTTAGTTCGGGACAGCTCCTACGAGCAGTACTTC.

V is TRBV19 and J is TRBJ1-2; possible D gene TRBD1, 6 bases. CDR3 length: 16 residues. Trimming stripped 6 bases from V and 3 bases from J, with 20 bases between. Looked up from germline, CDR1 is LNHDA and CDR2 is SQIVND (reference sequence). The CDR3 nucleotides are TGTGCCAGTAGGGGGGACAACTACGCTACCTACTATGGCTACACCTTC. It specifies CASRGDNYATYYGYTF.

The chain couples TRBV18 to TRBJ1-2; D not certain. CDR3 size: 14 residues. The V end was cut by 0 bases, the J end by 4 bases, with 9 bases between. Germline V gene lookup returns CDR1 KGHSH and CDR2 LQKENI. The CDR3 DNA is TGTGCCAGCTCACCACCGGTGACACTCTATGGCTACACCTTC. Translation gives CASSPPVTLYGYTF. The complete variable domain, with remaining parts taken from reference TRBV18 and TRBJ1-2, reads NAGVMQNPRHLVRRRGQEARLRCSPMKGHSHVYWYRQLPEEGLKFMVYLQKENIIDESGMPKERFSAEFPKEGPSILRIQQVVRGDSAAYFCASSPPVTLYGYTFGSGTRLTVV.

This clone was picked up a small number of times. The chain is built from TRBV25-1 and TRBJ2-1; 7 positions match TRBD1. The CDR3 sequence is 13 residues long. The junction had 7 bases not matched to a gene; V was cut back by 8 bases and J by 6 bases. Germline CDR1 reads MGHDK; CDR2 reads SYGVNS. The CDR3 here is CASQTGILNEQFF. The CDR3 region has the DNA TGTGCCAGCCAGACAGGGATCCTCAATGAGCAGTTCTTC.

This rearrangement joins TRBV5-6 to TRBJ2-3; D is uncertain. The CDR3 runs to 14 residues. Germline CDR1 and CDR2: SGHDT and YYEEEE. V shed 2 bases and J shed 2 bases, with 9 bases lying between them. CDR3 loop: CASSFFEHTDTQYF. The CDR3 DNA sequence: TGTGCCAGCAGCTTTTTCGAGCACACAGATACGCAGTATTTT. The full variable domain, rest sourced from reference TRBV5-6 and TRBJ2-3, is DAGVTQSPTHLIKTRGQQVTLRCSPKSGHDTVSWYQQALGQGPQFIFQYYEEEERQRGNFPDRFSGHQFPNYSSELNVNALLLGDSALYLCASSFFEHTDTQYFGPGTRLTVL.

The J gene is TRBJ2-2, the V gene TRBV4-2, with TRBD2 matching over 14 bases. This CDR3 is built from 17 residues. Germline trimming cut 3 bases from V and 4 bases from J; bases unmatched to any gene: 4. Germline CDR1 reads LGHNA; CDR2 reads YNFKEQ. The CDR3 DNA follows: TGTGCCAGCAGCCAGCGACTAGCGGGAGGGGGCACCGGGGAGCTGTTTTTT. Its translation is CASSQRLAGGGTGELFF.

The chain links TRBV18 to TRBJ1-2; 8 bases are shared with TRBD1. V shed 9 bases and J 4 bases; nucleotides not matched to a gene: 13. The CDR3 runs 15 residues. Germline CDR1 is KGHSH and CDR2 is LQKENI. This CDR3 reads CASKPAKDRAYGYTF. CDR3 DNA sequence: TGTGCCAGTAAGCCTGCCAAGGACAGGGCCTATGGCTACACCTTC.

V and J are TRBV6-5 and TRBJ1-2; the D is unclear. Germline V gives CDR1 MNHEY, CDR2 SVGAGI. There are 14 residues in the CDR3. V was cut by 7 bases and J by 0 bases, with 12 bases left in between. The DNA for the CDR3 is TGTGCCAGCACCCAAACGAGGTCTAACTATGGCTACACCTTC. Amino acids: CASTQTRSNYGYTF.

The CDR3 protein is CAWREDSLSTEAFF. Written as DNA, the CDR3 is TGTGCCTGGAGGGAGGACAGCTTGAGCACTGAAGCTTTCTTT. V gene TRBV30 combines with J gene TRBJ1-1, with D tentatively TRBD1 (6 bases). Germline V gene data show CDR1 as GTSNPN and CDR2 as SVGIG (reference sequence). The CDR3 runs 14 residues. The V and J ends lost 3 bases and 4 bases respectively, with 15 bases between them.

The chain combines TRBV19 with TRBJ1-2, with a tentative D call TRBD1 (5 bases). CDR1 and CDR2 (germline): LNHDA, SQIVND (reference sequence). The length of the CDR3 is 18 residues. V shed 2 bases and J shed 4 bases, with 23 bases lying between them. The DNA for the CDR3 is TGTGCCAGTAGTATACTTGTCCAATACGAAGGGGCAAGCTATGGCTACACCTTC. Amino acids: CASSILVQYEGASYGYTF.